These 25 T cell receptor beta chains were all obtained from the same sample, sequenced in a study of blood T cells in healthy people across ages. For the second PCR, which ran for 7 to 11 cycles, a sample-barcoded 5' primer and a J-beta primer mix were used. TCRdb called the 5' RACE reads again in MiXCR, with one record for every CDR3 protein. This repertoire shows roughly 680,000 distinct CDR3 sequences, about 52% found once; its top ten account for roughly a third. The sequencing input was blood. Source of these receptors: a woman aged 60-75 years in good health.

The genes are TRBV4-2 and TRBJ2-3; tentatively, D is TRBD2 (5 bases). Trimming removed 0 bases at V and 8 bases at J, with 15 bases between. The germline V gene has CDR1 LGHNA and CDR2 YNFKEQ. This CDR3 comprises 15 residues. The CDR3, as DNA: TGTGCCAGCAGCCAAGAGGGCGGGCTCGCCGCTACGCAGTATTTT. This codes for CASSQEGGLAATQYF.

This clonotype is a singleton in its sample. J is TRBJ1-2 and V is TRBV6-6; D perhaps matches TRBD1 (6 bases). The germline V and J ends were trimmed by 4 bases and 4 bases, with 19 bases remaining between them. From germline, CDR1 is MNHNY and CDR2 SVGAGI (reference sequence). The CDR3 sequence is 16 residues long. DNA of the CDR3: TGTGCCAGCAGTTTCGGGACGGGGGGGGGCGGCTATGGCTACACCTTC. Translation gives CASSFGTGGGGYGYTF.

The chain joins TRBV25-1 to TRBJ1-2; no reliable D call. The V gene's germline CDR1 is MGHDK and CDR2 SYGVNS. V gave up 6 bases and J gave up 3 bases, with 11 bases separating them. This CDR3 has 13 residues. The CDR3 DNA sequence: TGTGCCAGCAGAAGGTCCGCAGACTATGGCTACACCTTC. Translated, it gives CASRRSADYGYTF.

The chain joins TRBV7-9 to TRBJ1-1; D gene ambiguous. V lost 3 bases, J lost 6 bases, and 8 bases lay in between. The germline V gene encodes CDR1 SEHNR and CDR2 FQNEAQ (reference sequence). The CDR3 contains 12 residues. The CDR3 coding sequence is TGTGCCAGCAGCTTGCCCCCCGCTGAAGCTTTCTTT. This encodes CASSLPPAEAFF.

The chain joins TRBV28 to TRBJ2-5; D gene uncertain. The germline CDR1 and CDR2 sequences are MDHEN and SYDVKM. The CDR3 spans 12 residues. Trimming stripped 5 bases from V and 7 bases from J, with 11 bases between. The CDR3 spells CASSVPPGTQYF. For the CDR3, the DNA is TGTGCCAGCAGTGTGCCCCCGGGGACCCAGTACTTC.

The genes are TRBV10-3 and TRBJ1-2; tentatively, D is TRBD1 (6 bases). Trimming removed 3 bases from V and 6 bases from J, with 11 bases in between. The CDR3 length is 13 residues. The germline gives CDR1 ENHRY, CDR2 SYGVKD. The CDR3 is CAISERGGNGYTF. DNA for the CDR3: TGTGCCATCAGTGAAAGGGGGGGGAATGGCTACACCTTC.

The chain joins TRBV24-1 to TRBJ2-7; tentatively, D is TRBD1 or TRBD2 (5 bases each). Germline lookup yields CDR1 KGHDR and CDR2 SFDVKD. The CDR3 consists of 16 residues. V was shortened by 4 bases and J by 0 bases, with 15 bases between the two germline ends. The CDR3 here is CATSDLGRGPSYEQYF. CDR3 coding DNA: TGTGCCACCAGTGACCTGGGACGGGGCCCCTCCTACGAGCAGTACTTC.

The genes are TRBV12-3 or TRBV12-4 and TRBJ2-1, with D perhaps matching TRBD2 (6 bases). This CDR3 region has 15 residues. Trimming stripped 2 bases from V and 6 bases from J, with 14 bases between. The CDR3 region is CASSLIGRTPNEQFF. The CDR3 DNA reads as TGTGCCAGCAGTTTAATCGGGAGAACCCCCAATGAGCAGTTCTTC.

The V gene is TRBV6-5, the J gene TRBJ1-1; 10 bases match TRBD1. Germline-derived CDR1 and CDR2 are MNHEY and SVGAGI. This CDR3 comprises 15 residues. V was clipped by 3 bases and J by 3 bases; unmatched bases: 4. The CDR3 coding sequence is TGTGCCAGCAGTTATTCCGGGACAGGGGACACTGAAGCTTTCTTT. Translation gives CASSYSGTGDTEAFF.

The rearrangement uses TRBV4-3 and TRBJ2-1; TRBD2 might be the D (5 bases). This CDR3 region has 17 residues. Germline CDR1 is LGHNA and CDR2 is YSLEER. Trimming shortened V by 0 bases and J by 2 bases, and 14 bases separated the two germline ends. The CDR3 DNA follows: TGCGCCAGCAGCCAAGATGAGGCGGGCCGCCCCTACAATGAGCAGTTCTTC. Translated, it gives CASSQDEAGRPYNEQFF.

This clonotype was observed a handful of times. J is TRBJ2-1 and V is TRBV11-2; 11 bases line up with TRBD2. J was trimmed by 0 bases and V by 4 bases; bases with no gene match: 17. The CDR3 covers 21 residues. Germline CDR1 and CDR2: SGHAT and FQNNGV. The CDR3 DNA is TGTGCCAGCAGCTCATCCACTAGCGGGAGTTTCCTTTTTAGCTCCTACAATGAGCAGTTCTTC. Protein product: CASSSSTSGSFLFSSYNEQFF.

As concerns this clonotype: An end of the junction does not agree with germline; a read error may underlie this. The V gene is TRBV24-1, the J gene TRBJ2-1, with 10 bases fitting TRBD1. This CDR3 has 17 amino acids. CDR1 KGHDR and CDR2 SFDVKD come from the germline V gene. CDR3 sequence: CATSETTGTGAYNEQFF. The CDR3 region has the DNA TGCGCCACCAGTGAAACGACCGGGACAGGGGCCTACAATGAGCAGTTCTTC.

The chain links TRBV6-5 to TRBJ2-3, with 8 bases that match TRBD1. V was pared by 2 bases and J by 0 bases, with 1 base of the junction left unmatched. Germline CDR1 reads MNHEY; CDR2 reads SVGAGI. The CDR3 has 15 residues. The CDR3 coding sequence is TGTGCCAGCAGTTACGGGGACAGGAGCACAGATACGCAGTATTTT. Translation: CASSYGDRSTDTQYF.

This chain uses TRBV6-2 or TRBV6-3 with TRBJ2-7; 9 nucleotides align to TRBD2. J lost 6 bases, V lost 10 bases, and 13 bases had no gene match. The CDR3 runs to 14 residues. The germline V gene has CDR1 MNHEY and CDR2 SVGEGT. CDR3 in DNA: TGTGCCACAACCTCTAGCGGGATAATAAGCGAGCAGTACTTC. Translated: CATTSSGIISEQYF.

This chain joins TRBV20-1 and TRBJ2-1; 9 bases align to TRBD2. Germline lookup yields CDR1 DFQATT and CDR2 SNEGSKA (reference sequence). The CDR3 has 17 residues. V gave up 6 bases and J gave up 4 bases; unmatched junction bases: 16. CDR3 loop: CSAESSGSTPSYNEQFF. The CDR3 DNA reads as TGCAGTGCGGAAAGTAGCGGGAGTACCCCCTCTTACAATGAGCAGTTCTTC.

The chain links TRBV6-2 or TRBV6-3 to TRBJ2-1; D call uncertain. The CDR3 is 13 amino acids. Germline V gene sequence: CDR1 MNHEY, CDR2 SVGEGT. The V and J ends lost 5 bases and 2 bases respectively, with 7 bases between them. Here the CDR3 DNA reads TGTGCCAGCAGTCTCGACACCTACAATGAGCAGTTCTTC. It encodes CASSLDTYNEQFF.

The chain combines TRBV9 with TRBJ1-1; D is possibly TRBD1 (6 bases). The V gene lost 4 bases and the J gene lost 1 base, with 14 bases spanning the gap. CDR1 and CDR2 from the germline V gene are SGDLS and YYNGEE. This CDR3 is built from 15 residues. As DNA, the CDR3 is TGTGCCAGCAGCTCCCAGGGGACGGCGAACACTGAAGCTTTCTTT. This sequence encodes CASSSQGTANTEAFF.

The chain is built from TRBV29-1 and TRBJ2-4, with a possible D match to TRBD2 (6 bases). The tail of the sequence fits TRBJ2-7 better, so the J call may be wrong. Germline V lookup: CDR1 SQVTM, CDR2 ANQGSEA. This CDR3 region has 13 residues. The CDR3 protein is CSAVRDSSYEQYF. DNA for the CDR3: TGCAGCGCAGTTCGGGACTCGTCATACGAGCAGTACTTC.

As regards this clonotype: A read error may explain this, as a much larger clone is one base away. The CDR3 DNA follows: TGTGCCAGCAGTTTAATGTACGAGCAGTACTTC. This gives the protein CASSLMYEQYF. This chain uses TRBV28 with TRBJ2-4, with D unresolved. The better agreement between TRBJ2-7 and the DNA end casts doubt on the J call. Looked up from germline, CDR1 is MDHEN and CDR2 is SYDVKM. The CDR3 runs to 11 residues.

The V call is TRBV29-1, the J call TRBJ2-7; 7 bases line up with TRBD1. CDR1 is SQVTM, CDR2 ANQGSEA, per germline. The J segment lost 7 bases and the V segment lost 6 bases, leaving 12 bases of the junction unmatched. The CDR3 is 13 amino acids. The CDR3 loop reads CSVGDRSYNEQYF. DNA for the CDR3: TGCAGCGTCGGGGACAGATCCTACAATGAGCAGTACTTC.

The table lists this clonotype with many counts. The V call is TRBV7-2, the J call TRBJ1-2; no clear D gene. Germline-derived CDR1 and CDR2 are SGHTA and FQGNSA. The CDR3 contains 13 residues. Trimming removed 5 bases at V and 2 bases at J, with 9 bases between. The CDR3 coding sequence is TGTGCCAGCAGCCCGGGTCGCAACTATGGCTACACCTTC. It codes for CASSPGRNYGYTF.

The chain's CDR3 is CASSQVLGGANTGELFF. CDR3 nucleotide sequence: TGTGCCAGCAGCCAAGTTCTCGGGGGGGCGAACACCGGGGAGCTGTTTTTT. The chain uses TRBV4-2 and TRBJ2-2, with 8 bases that match TRBD2. V dropped 1 base and J dropped 0; count of bases not matched to a gene: 4. The CDR3 covers 17 residues. Germline V CDR1 and CDR2: LGHNA, YNFKEQ.

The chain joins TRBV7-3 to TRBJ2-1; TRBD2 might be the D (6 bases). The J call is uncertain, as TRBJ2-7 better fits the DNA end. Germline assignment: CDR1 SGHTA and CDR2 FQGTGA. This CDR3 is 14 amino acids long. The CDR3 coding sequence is TGTGCCAGCAGCTTAGGGGGGTTGGGGAATGAGCAGTACTTC. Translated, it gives CASSLGGLGNEQYF.

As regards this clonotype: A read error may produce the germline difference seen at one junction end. The CDR3 nucleotides are TGTGCCTGCAGCTGGACTAGCGTTACCTACGAGCAGTACTTC. It is translated as CACSWTSVTYEQYF. This chain uses TRBV6-2 or TRBV6-3 with TRBJ2-7; 9 positions match TRBD2. Germline assignment: CDR1 MNHEY and CDR2 SVGEGT. The length of the CDR3 is 14 residues.

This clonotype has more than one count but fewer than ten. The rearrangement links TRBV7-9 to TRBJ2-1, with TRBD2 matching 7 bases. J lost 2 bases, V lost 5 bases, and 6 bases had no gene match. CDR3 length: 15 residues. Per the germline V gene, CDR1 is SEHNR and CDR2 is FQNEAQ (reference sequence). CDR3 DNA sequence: TGTGCCAGCAGCCTGAGCGGGACTACCTACAATGAGCAGTTCTTC. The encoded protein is CASSLSGTTYNEQFF.